This paragraph reports one T cell receptor beta chain. Its specificity is unknown. The data were obtained in a study of blood T cells in healthy people across ages. Study-level findings and limits: The study lacked donor CMV status, which possibly confounded expanded clonotype changes.

Together with a sample-barcoded 5' primer, a J-beta primer mix was included in a second PCR lasting about 6 to 11 cycles. A template-switch adaptor with 12 random nucleotides tagged each cDNA molecule. TCRdb called the 5' RACE reads again in MiXCR, with one record for every CDR3 protein. The sample carries about 800,000 distinct CDR3 sequences, about 25% recorded once. A further study also used this sample, focusing on T cells of mothers and their children. This second study says: Nine systemically healthy Caucasian donors: three mothers, six children. Random nucleotides (2-4) and sample barcodes were added by the M1S primer used in the second PCR.

The receptor was derived from a boy between 5 and 17 years old in good health. Specimen: blood.

The DNA of the CDR3 is TGTGCCAGTAGCCCAAGCGGCCTTAATTACAATGAGCAGTTCTTC. Its protein is CASSPSGLNYNEQFF. The chain has TRBV19 and TRBJ2-5; D is possibly TRBD2 (5 bases). The J call is uncertain, as TRBJ2-1 better fits the DNA end. This CDR3 comprises 15 residues. The germline V gene has CDR1 LNHDA and CDR2 SQIVND (reference sequence).